Below, 25 T cell receptor beta chains from the same sample are listed, as sequenced in a study of cytomegalovirus exposure and HLA in healthy donors. The study ran its PCR with 60 Vbeta and 13 Jbeta primers. The repertoire was sequenced with immunoSEQ multiplex PCR; TCRdb's copy has only in-frame clones and lacks some. This table has around 190,000 clones, around 76% appearing once. What was sequenced was PBMCs. The receptors stem from a young man in good health and CMV-seronegative.

The J gene is TRBJ2-7, the V gene TRBV27; 7 bases agree with TRBD1. The CDR3 has 15 amino acids. Germline V CDR1 and CDR2: MNHEY, SMNVEV (reference sequence). V gave up 4 bases and J gave up 5 bases; unmatched junction bases: 11. CDR3 nucleotides: TGTGCCAGCAGTTCCCTTCAGGGGGATAGCGACGAGCAGTACTTC. This sequence encodes CASSSLQGDSDEQYF.

This clone was detected only once. The V gene is TRBV11-1, the J gene TRBJ1-3; 7 bases match TRBD1. CDR3 length: 15 amino acids. CDR1 SGHAT and CDR2 FQDESV come from the germline V gene (reference sequence). V dropped 4 bases and J dropped 0; count of bases not matched to a gene: 3. CDR3 nucleotide sequence: TGTGCCAGCAGCTCCGGGGACAGCTCTGGAAACACCATATATTTT. It codes for CASSSGDSSGNTIYF.

The chain is built from TRBV2 and TRBJ2-2; 8 nucleotides match TRBD1. Germline assignment: CDR1 SNHLY and CDR2 FYNNEI. The CDR3 runs to 16 residues. V shed 6 bases, J shed 1 base, and the junction held 7 bases outside the gene matches. CDR3 nucleotide sequence: TGTGCCAGCAGCCCACAGGGGACAGGGAACACCGGGGAGCTGTTTTTT. Translated, it gives CASSPQGTGNTGELFF.

This chain joins TRBV10-3 and TRBJ2-1, with 9 bases identical to TRBD1. Trimming took 10 bases from V and 9 from J; bases not matched to a gene: 7. The CDR3 length is 12 residues. Germline lookup yields CDR1 ENHRY and CDR2 SYGVKD. The CDR3 spells CATAQGAGEQFF. The DNA for the CDR3 is TGTGCCACGGCACAGGGGGCTGGTGAGCAGTTCTTC.

The genes are TRBV28 and TRBJ2-3; D is uncertain. The CDR3 has 12 amino acids. V lost 6 bases, J lost 0 bases, and 4 bases lay in between. Germline assignment: CDR1 MDHEN and CDR2 SYDVKM. The CDR3 DNA reads TGTGCCAGCAGAACTAGCACAGATACGCAGTATTTT. As protein: CASRTSTDTQYF.

This clone was counted at least ten times. This sequence joins TRBV19 and TRBJ2-1; the D is unclear. V was shortened by 0 bases and J by 6 bases, with 12 bases between the two germline ends. From germline, CDR1 is LNHDA and CDR2 SQIVND (reference sequence). The CDR3 has 15 residues. The CDR3 reads CASSIDSGLSNEQFF. The CDR3 nucleotides read TGTGCCAGTAGTATAGATTCTGGTCTTAGCAATGAGCAGTTCTTC. Full variable domain (remainder filled in from reference TRBV19 and TRBJ2-1): DGGITQSPKYLFRKEGQNVTLSCEQNLNHDAMYWYRQDPGQGLRLIYYSQIVNDFQKGDIAEGYSVSREKKESFPLTVTSAQKNPTAFYLCASSIDSGLSNEQFFGPGTRLTVL.

The rearrangement joins TRBV6-1 to TRBJ2-3; a possible D gene is TRBD2 (5 bases). V was trimmed by 6 bases and J by 4 bases, leaving 17 bases between them. Germline CDR1 is MNHNS and CDR2 is SASEGT. CDR3 length: 15 amino acids. CDR3 nucleotides: TGTGCCAGCAGCTCGCTAGCTCTAGTCGCAGATACGCAGTATTTT. Its translation: CASSSLALVADTQYF.

The CDR3 loop is CASSLRRGSGSGANVLTF. The CDR3 nucleotides read TGTGCCAGCAGCCTCCGGCGTGGGAGTGGGTCTGGGGCCAACGTCCTGACTTTC. The chain has TRBV14 and TRBJ2-6, with a weak D call TRBD2 (5 bases). CDR1 SGHDN and CDR2 FVKESK come from the germline V gene. Trimming pared 4 bases from V and 1 base from J, leaving 17 bases between. The CDR3 sequence is 18 residues long.

A few counts support this clone. This rearrangement joins TRBV10-2 to TRBJ2-7, with D possibly matching TRBD2 (7 bases). The V end was cut by 4 bases, the J end by 5 bases, with 12 bases between. CDR1 and CDR2 from the germline V gene are WSHSY and SAAADI. The CDR3 is 13 amino acids. The CDR3 bases are TGCGCCAGCAGTGGGGGGGGCGCCCACGAGCAGTACTTC. Its translation: CASSGGGAHEQYF.

The V and J genes are TRBV19 and TRBJ1-5; a weak D match, TRBD1 (5 bases). The V gene lost 8 bases and the J gene lost 5 bases, with 13 bases spanning the gap. The CDR3 length is 13 residues. In germline, CDR1 is LNHDA, CDR2 SQIVND (reference sequence). CDR3 bases: TGTGCCAGTGGTAAGACAGCTCATCAGCCCCAGCATTTT. Amino acids: CASGKTAHQPQHF.

This clone was observed a single time. V gene TRBV28 combines with J gene TRBJ2-5, with 12 bases identical to TRBD2. From germline, CDR1 is MDHEN and CDR2 SYDVKM. The CDR3 contains 15 residues. With 6 bases clipped from V and 2 bases from J, the junction kept 4 bases outside the gene matches. The DNA for the CDR3 is TGTGCCAGCAGACGACTAGCGGGAGTACAAGAGACCCAGTACTTC. Residues: CASRRLAGVQETQYF.

The rearrangement joins TRBV14 to TRBJ1-2, with a possible D match to TRBD1 (6 bases). Germline CDR1 SGHDN, CDR2 FVKESK. V lost 0 bases and J lost 2, with 10 bases in between. The CDR3 is made up of 15 amino acids. CDR3 nucleotide sequence: TGTGCCAGCAGCCAAGATATAGGACAGAACTATGGCTACACCTTC. It is translated as CASSQDIGQNYGYTF.

This CDR3 reads CASSPQNRVGEKLFF. CDR3 coding DNA: TGTGCCAGCAGTCCACAGAACAGGGTTGGGGAAAAACTGTTTTTT. The V and J genes are TRBV28 and TRBJ1-4; D possibly corresponds to TRBD1 (6 bases). CDR3 length: 15 residues. V gave up 5 bases and J gave up 8 bases, with 18 bases separating them. Germline V CDR1 and CDR2: MDHEN, SYDVKM. Supplemented by reference TRBV28 and TRBJ1-4, the full variable domain reads DVKVTQSSRYLVKRTGEKVFLECVQDMDHENMFWYRQDPGLGLRLIYFSYDVKMKEKGDIPEGYSVSREKKERFSLILESASTNQTSMYLCASSPQNRVGEKLFFGSGTQLSVL.

In this sample, this clone turned up a few times. The chain links TRBV5-4 to TRBJ2-7; 7 bases agree with TRBD1. V trimming: 2 bases; J trimming: 3 bases; junction bases outside the gene matches: 5. Germline V gene data show CDR1 as SGHNT and CDR2 as YYREEE (reference sequence). This CDR3 contains 14 residues. CDR3 residues: CASSFATGLYEQYF. CDR3 coding DNA: TGTGCCAGCAGCTTCGCGACAGGGCTCTACGAGCAGTACTTC.

This chain links TRBV4-1 with TRBJ1-3, with D unresolved. V lost 2 bases, J lost 0 bases, and 2 bases lay in between. The CDR3 spans 13 residues. From germline, CDR1 is MGHRA and CDR2 YSYEKL. CDR3 sequence (DNA): TGCGCCAGCAGCCAACTCTCTGGAAACACCATATATTTT. Its translation is CASSQLSGNTIYF.

This chain connects TRBV5-4 to TRBJ1-2; 7 bases are shared with TRBD1. CDR1 is SGHNT, CDR2 YYREEE, per germline (reference sequence). The ends lost 5 bases at V and 0 bases at J; junction bases unmatched: 10. There are 16 residues in the CDR3. This CDR3 is CASRGTAKGSNYGYTF. CDR3 DNA sequence: TGTGCCAGCAGGGGGACAGCAAAGGGTTCTAACTATGGCTACACCTTC. Full variable domain (remainder filled in from reference TRBV5-4 and TRBJ1-2): ETGVTQSPTHLIKTRGQQVTLRCSSQSGHNTVSWYQQALGQGPQFIFQYYREEENGRGNFPPRFSGLQFPNYSSELNVNALELDDSALYLCASRGTAKGSNYGYTFGSGTRLTVV.

This clone has only a few counts. The chain combines TRBV6-5 with TRBJ2-7; 11 nucleotides line up with TRBD2. Germline lookup yields CDR1 MNHEY and CDR2 SVGAGI. The CDR3 loop spans 14 amino acids. Trimming removed 5 bases from V and 4 bases from J; junction bases left unmatched: 4. For the CDR3, the DNA is TGTGCCAGCAGTGCGACTAGCGGGGCGTACGAGCAGTACTTC. Amino acid sequence: CASSATSGAYEQYF.

This clone was picked up a small number of times. J is TRBJ2-7 and V is TRBV28; maybe TRBD1 (5 bases). Germline loops: CDR1 MDHEN, CDR2 SYDVKM. This CDR3 contains 14 residues. V was shortened by 1 base and J by 2 bases, with 9 bases between the two germline ends. CDR3 nucleotide sequence: TGTGCCAGCAGTTTATTCAGGGAAGCCTACGAGCAGTACTTC. Its translation is CASSLFREAYEQYF.

The chain carries TRBV20-1 and TRBJ2-3; no clear D. Germline V gene lookup returns CDR1 DFQATT and CDR2 SNEGSKA (reference sequence). Trimming stripped 8 bases from V and 4 bases from J, with 7 bases between. This CDR3 has 10 residues. The CDR3 protein is CSPIPDTQYF. The CDR3, as DNA: TGCAGTCCCATTCCAGATACGCAGTATTTT.

This clone was observed a handful of times. The chain joins TRBV28 to TRBJ2-7; 10 bases are shared with TRBD2. The CDR3 spans 14 residues. CDR1 and CDR2 (germline): MDHEN, SYDVKM. V trimming: 8 bases; J trimming: 0 bases; junction bases outside the gene matches: 4. CDR3 nucleotide sequence: TGTGCCAGCGGACCTAGCGGGAGCTCCTACGAGCAGTACTTC. This gives the protein CASGPSGSSYEQYF.

The CDR3 here is CASSQLMMQGADTGELFF. CDR3 coding DNA: TGTGCCAGCAGCCAATTAATGATGCAGGGGGCCGACACCGGGGAGCTGTTTTTT. V gene TRBV16 combines with J gene TRBJ2-2; 8 nucleotides line up with TRBD1. The CDR3 contains 18 residues. V lost 1 base, J lost 3 bases, and 10 bases stayed unmatched. The germline gives CDR1 KGHSY, CDR2 FQNENV.

The DNA for the CDR3 is TGCAGCGTTTACAGACAGAACTCCTACGAGCAGTACTTC. Its protein product is CSVYRQNSYEQYF. The rearrangement joins TRBV29-1 to TRBJ2-7; D is perhaps TRBD1 (5 bases). V lost 5 bases to trimming and J lost 0 bases, with 11 bases between them. The length of the CDR3 is 13 residues. Germline lookup yields CDR1 SQVTM and CDR2 ANQGSEA.

This clone appeared a single time. This chain uses TRBV7-9 with TRBJ2-1; the D gene is possibly TRBD1 (6 bases). V lost 2 bases and J lost 8, with 19 bases in between. Germline-derived CDR1 and CDR2 are SEHNR and FQNEAQ (reference sequence). This CDR3 spans 16 amino acids. The CDR3 is CASSLKTGWAKDEQFF. The CDR3 DNA follows: TGTGCCAGCAGCTTAAAAACAGGGTGGGCGAAAGATGAGCAGTTCTTC.

This clone was detected only a few times. This sequence joins TRBV6-1 and TRBJ2-1; D might be TRBD2 (6 bases). The CDR3 totals 12 residues. Germline V lookup: CDR1 MNHNS, CDR2 SASEGT. V dropped 8 bases and J dropped 7 bases, with 12 bases sitting between them. As DNA, the CDR3 is TGTGCCAGCGCGGTACTAGCAAATGAGCAGTTCTTC. Amino acids: CASAVLANEQFF.

This chain joins TRBV10-3 and TRBJ2-1; the match to TRBD2 covers 10 bases. V dropped 7 bases and J dropped 5; count of bases not matched to a gene: 8. This CDR3 has 15 amino acids. Germline CDR1 is ENHRY and CDR2 is SYGVKD. CDR3 protein: CAINPGLAFNNEQFF. Written as DNA, the CDR3 is TGTGCCATCAACCCGGGACTAGCGTTTAACAATGAGCAGTTCTTC.